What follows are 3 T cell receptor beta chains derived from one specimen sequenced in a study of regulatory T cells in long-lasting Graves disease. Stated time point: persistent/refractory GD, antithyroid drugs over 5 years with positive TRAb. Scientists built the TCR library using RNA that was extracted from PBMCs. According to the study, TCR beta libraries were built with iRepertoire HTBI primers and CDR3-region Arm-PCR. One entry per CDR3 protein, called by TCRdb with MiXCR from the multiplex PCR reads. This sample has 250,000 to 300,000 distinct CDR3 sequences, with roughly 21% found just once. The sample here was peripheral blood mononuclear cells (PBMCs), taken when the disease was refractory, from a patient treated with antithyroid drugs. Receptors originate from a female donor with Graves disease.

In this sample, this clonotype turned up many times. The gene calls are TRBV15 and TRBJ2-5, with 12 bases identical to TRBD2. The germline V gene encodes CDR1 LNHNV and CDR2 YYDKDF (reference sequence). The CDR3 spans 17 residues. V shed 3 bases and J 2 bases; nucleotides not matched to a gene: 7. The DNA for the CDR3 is TGTGCCACCAGCAGTATACCGGGACTAGCGGGTCAAGAGACCCAGTACTTC. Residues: CATSSIPGLAGQETQYF.

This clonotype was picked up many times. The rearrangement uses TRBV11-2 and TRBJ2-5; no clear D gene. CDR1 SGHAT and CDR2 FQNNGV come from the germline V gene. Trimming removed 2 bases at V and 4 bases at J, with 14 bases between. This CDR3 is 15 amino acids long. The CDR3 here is CASSLLRTATETQYF. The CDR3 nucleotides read TGTGCCAGCAGCTTATTGCGGACGGCGACAGAGACCCAGTACTTC.

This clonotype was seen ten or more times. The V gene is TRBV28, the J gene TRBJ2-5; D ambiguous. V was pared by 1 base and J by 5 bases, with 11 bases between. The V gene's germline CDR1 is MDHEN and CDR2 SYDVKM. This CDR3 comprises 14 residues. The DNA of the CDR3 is TGTGCCAGCAGTTTATCCAGAAGAGGCGAGACCCAGTACTTC. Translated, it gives CASSLSRRGETQYF.